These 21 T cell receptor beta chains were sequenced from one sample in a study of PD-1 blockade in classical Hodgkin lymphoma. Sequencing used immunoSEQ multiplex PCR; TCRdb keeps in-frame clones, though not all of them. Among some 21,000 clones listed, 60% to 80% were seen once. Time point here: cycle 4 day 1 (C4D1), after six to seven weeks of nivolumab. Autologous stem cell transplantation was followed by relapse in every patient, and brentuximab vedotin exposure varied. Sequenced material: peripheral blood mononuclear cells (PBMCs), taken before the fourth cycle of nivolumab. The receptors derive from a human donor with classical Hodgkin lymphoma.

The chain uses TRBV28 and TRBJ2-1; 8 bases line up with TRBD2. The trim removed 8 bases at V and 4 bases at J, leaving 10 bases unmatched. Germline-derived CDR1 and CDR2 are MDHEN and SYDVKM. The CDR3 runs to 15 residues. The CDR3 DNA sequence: TGTGCCAGCTCGAAAGCGGGAGTTTGGTACAATGAGCAGTTCTTC. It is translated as CASSKAGVWYNEQFF.

CDR3 amino acids: CASSATGQSNQPQHF. The CDR3 DNA is TGTGCCAGCAGCGCGACGGGACAGAGCAATCAGCCCCAGCATTTT. V is TRBV7-6 and J is TRBJ1-5; TRBD1 agrees at 7 bases. The J segment lost 1 base and the V segment lost 5 bases, leaving 5 bases of the junction unmatched. The CDR3 has 15 amino acids. Per germline, CDR1 SGHVS and CDR2 FNYEAQ.

Here the CDR3 DNA reads TGCGCCAGCAGCCAGGGGACAGCAAAAAGGACCTACGAGCAGTACTTC. Its translation is CASSQGTAKRTYEQYF. The gene calls are TRBV4-3 and TRBJ2-7; 7 nucleotides line up with TRBD1. Germline trimming cut 3 bases from V and 2 bases from J; bases unmatched to any gene: 10. Germline values: CDR1 LGHNA, CDR2 YSLEER. The CDR3 loop spans 16 amino acids.

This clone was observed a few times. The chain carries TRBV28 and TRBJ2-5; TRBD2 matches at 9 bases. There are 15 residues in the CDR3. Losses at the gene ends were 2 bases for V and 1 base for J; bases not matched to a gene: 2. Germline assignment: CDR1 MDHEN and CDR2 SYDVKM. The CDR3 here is CASSLPAGGQETQYF. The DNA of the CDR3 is TGTGCCAGCAGTTTACCAGCGGGAGGCCAAGAGACCCAGTACTTC. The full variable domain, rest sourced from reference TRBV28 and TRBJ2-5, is DVKVTQSSRYLVKRTGEKVFLECVQDMDHENMFWYRQDPGLGLRLIYFSYDVKMKEKGDIPEGYSVSREKKERFSLILESASTNQTSMYLCASSLPAGGQETQYFGPGTRLLVL.

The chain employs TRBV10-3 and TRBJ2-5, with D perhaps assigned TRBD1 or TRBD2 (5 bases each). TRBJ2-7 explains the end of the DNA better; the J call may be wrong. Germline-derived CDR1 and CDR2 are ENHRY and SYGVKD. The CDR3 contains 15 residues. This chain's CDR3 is CAISPTRGDRNEQYF. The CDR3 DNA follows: TGTGCCATCAGTCCGACGAGGGGCGATAGGAACGAGCAGTACTTC.

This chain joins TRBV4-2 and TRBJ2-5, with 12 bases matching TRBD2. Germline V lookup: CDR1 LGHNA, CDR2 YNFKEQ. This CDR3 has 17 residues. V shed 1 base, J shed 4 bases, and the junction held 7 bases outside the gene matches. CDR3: CASSQGALAGGRETQYF. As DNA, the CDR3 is TGTGCCAGCAGCCAAGGTGCACTAGCGGGAGGTCGAGAGACCCAGTACTTC.

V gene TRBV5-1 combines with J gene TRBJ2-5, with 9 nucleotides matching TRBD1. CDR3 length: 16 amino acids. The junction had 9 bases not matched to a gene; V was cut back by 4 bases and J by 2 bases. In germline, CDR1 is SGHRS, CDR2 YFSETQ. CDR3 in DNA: TGCGCCAGCAGCATCGCCGGTGGACAGGGGCAAGAGACCCAGTACTTC. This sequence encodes CASSIAGGQGQETQYF.

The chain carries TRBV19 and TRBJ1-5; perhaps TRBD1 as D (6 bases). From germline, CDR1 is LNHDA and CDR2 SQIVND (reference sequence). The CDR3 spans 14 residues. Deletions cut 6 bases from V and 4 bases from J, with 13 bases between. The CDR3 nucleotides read TGTGCCAGTAGCGCCGGTCAGGGGAATCAGCCCCAGCATTTT. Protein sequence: CASSAGQGNQPQHF.

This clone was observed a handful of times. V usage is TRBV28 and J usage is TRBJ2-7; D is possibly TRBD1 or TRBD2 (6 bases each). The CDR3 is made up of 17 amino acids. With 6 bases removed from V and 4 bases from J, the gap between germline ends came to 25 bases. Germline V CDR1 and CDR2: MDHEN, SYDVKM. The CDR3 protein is CASRSSNGGPNFYEQYF. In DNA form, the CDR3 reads TGTGCCAGCAGATCCTCCAATGGGGGGCCCAACTTTTACGAGCAGTACTTC.

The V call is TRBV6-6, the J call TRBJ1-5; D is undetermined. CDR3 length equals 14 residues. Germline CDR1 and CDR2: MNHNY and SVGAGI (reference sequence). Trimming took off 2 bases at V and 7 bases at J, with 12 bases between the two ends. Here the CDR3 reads CASSYTHGYQPQHF. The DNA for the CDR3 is TGTGCCAGCAGTTACACCCACGGGTACCAGCCCCAGCATTTT.

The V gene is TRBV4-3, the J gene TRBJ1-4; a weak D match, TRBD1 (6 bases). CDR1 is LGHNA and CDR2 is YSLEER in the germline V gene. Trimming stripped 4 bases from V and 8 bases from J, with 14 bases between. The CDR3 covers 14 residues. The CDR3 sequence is CASSRDRYNEKLFF. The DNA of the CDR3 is TGCGCCAGCAGCCGTGACAGGTACAACGAAAAACTGTTTTTT.

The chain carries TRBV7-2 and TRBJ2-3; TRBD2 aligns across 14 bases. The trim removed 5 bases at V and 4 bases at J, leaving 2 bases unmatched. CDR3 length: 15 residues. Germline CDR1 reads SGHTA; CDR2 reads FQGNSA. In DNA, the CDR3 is TGTGCCAGCAGCCAGGGACTAGCGGGAGCAGATACGCAGTATTTT. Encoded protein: CASSQGLAGADTQYF. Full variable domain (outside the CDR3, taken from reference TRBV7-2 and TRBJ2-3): GAGVSQSPSNKVTEKGKDVELRCDPISGHTALYWYRQSLGQGLEFLIYFQGNSAPDKSGLPSDRFSAERTGGSVSTLTIQRTQQEDSAVYLCASSQGLAGADTQYFGPGTRLTVL.

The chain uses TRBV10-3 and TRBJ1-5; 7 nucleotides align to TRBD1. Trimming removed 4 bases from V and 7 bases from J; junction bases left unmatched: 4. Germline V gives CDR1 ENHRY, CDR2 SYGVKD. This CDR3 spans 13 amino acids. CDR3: CAISAGTAQPQHF. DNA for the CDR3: TGTGCCATCAGTGCGGGGACAGCACAGCCCCAGCATTTT.

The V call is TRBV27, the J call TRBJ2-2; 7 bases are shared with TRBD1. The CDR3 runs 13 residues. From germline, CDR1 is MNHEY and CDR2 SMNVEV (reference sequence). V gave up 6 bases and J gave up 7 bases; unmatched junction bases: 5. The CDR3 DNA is TGTGCCAGCAGATCGACAGGGATCGGGGAGCTGTTTTTT. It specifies CASRSTGIGELFF.

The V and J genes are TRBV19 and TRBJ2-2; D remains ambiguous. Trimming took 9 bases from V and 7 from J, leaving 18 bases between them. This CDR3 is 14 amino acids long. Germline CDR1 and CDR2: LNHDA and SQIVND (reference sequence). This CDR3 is CARDSSRIHGELFF. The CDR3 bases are TGTGCCAGGGATTCGTCCCGGATTCACGGGGAGCTGTTTTTT.

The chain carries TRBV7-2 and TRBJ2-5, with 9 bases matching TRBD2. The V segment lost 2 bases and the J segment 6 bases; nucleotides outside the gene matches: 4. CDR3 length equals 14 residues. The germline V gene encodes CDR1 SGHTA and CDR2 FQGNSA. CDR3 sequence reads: CASSLMRGGKTQYF. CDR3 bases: TGTGCCAGCAGCTTAATGCGGGGGGGAAAGACCCAGTACTTC.

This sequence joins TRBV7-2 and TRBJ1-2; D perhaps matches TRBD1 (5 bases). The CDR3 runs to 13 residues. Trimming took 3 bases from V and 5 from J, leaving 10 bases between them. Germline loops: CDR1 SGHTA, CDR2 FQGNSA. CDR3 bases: TGTGCCAGCAGCTTGGCGGGGGAATATGGCTACACCTTC. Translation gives CASSLAGEYGYTF.

CDR3 coding DNA: TGTGCCAGCAGTCAGGGGGCGGGGACTTACAATGAGCAGTTCTTC. Amino acid sequence: CASSQGAGTYNEQFF. The chain employs TRBV9 and TRBJ2-1; TRBD1 matches 8 bases. Germline V gives CDR1 SGDLS, CDR2 YYNGEE. This CDR3 contains 15 residues. Trimming cost V 5 bases and J 4 bases; bases outside gene matches: 8.

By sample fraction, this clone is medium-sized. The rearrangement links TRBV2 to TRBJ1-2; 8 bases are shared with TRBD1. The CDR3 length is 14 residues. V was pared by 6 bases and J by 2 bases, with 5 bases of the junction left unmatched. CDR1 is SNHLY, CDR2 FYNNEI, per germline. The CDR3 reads CASRDRGGNYGYTF. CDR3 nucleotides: TGTGCCAGCAGAGACAGGGGCGGCAACTATGGCTACACCTTC.

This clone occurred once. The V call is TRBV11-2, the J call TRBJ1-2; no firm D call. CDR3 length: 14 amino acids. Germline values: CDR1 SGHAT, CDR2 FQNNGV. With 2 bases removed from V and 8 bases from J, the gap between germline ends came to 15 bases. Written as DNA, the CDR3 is TGTGCCAGCAGCTTAAGCCCGGTGAGCGGGGGCTACACCTTC. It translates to CASSLSPVSGGYTF.

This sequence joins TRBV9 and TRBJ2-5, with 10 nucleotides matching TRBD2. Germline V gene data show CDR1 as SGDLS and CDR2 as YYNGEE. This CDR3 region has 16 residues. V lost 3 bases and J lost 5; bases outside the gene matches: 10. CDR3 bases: TGTGCCAGCAGCGGGACTAGCGGTCTCGGGTTGGAGACCCAGTACTTC. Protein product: CASSGTSGLGLETQYF.